This T cell receptor beta chain stems from a study of shared clonotypes between healthy human individuals. The donors, healthy adults who were HIV-negative, had experienced no recent acute infections or vaccinations. Whole-study findings and limits: Unshared clonotypes carried lower generation probabilities than those common to all four donors.

A remark on this clone: Its antigen is currently unknown.

The germline CDR1 and CDR2 sequences are MNHNS and SASEGT. V lost 6 bases, J lost 9 bases, and 10 bases stayed unmatched. The CDR3 sequence is 15 residues long. TCRdb's table, derived via immunoSEQ multiplex PCR, lists solely in-frame clones and lacks some. The table records about 2.4 million clones, roughly 93% of them present only once. The chain has TRBV6-1 and TRBJ2-1, with 11 bases that match TRBD1. This sequence originates from a man between 18 and 35 years old in good health. Some clones in this sample may be carry-over from other donors' samples. Sequenced sample: naive CD4+ T cells from PBMCs. As for subset: CD45RA+ positively selected. This CDR3 reads CASSFGTGGPAEQFF. In nucleotides, the CDR3 is TGTGCCAGCAGCTTCGGGACAGGGGGTCCCGCTGAGCAGTTCTTC.